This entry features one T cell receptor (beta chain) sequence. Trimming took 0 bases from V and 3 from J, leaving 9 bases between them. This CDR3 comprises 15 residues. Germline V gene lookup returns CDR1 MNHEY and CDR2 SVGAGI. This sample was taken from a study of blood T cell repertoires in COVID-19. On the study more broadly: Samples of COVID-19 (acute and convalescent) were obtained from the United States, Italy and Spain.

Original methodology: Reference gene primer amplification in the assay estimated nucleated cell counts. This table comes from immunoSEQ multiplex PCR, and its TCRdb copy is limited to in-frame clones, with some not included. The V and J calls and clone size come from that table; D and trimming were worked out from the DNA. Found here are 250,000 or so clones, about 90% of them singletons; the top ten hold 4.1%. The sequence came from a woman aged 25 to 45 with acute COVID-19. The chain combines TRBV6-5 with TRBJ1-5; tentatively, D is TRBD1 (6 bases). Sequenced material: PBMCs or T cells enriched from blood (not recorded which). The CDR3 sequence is CASSYSAGDNQPQHF. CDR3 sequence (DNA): TGTGCCAGCAGTTACTCGGCAGGGGACAATCAGCCCCAGCATTTT.